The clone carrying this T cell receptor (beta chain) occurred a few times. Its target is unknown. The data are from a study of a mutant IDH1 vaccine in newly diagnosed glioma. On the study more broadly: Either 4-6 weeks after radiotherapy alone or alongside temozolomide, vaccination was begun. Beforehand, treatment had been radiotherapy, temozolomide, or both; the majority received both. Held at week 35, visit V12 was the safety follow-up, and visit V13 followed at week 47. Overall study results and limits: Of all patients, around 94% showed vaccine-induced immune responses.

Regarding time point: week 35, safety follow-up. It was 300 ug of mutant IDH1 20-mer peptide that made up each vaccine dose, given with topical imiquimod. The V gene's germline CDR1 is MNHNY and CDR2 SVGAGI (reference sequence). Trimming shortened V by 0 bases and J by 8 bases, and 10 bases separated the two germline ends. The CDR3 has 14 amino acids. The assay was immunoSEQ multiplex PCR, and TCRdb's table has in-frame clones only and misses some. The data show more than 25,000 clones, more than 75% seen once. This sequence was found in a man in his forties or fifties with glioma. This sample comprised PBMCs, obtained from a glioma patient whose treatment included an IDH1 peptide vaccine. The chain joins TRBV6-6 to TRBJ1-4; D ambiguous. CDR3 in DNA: TGTGCCAGCAGTTACTCGATAGAGAAGGAAAAACTGTTTTTT. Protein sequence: CASSYSIEKEKLFF.